The following is a T cell receptor beta chain sequence with its context. With 6 bases removed from V and 2 bases from J, the gap between germline ends came to 11 bases. The CDR3 covers 14 residues. MiXCR, run by TCRdb on the reads, gives a single entry per CDR3 protein. The table records over 150,000 distinct CDR3 sequences, about 17% of them present only once. The data derive from a study of T cell repertoires in cytomegalovirus infection. About the study: Based on public TCR beta signatures, there were indications of CMV infection and of a matching HLA type.

Sequencing input: CD8+ T cells from PBMCs. The chain is built from TRBV12-3 or TRBV12-4 and TRBJ1-5; possibly TRBD1 for D (5 bases). This TCR derives from a human donor in good health (CMV status not recorded). Some clones in this sample may be carry-over from other donors' samples. CDR3 residues: CASSGGRGNQPQHF. The CDR3 DNA is TGTGCCAGCAGCGGGGGGAGGGGCAATCAGCCCCAGCATTTT.